The 23 T cell receptor beta chains below come from one sample, sequenced in a study of regulatory T cells in long-lasting Graves disease (dated by TCRdb to about 2021). The meaning of the sample's time point label: newly diagnosed GD, antithyroid drugs for less than 3 months. For both TCR sequencing and RNA sequencing, RNA was extracted from PBMCs using TRIzol. The library was produced with multiplex PCR. For sequencing, an Illumina HiSeq 4000 was employed. CDR3 regions were amplified by Arm-PCR with iRepertoire HTBI primers to construct TCR beta libraries. TCRdb reanalyzed the raw reads on its own, using fastp at Q25 for trimming and MiXCR for clone calling, and kept in-frame beta chains. Identical CDR3 proteins give one entry, which carries the most common genes and DNA. The sample profile shows 500,000 to 700,000 distinct CDR3 sequences; approximately 15% of them were found once. The top ten clones comprise 15% to 20% of the sample.

The same sample was also used in a study of T cells in Graves' hyperthyroidism and ophthalmopathy.

The sequencing used peripheral blood mononuclear cells (PBMCs), collected at new diagnosis, from a patient treated with antithyroid drugs. The receptors originated from a woman in her 30s with Graves disease. Donor details come from another sample of the same person, matched by shared clones.

The chain links TRBV20-1 to TRBJ2-7; 7 nucleotides match TRBD2. This CDR3 has 15 amino acids. Germline values: CDR1 DFQATT, CDR2 SNEGSKA (reference sequence). Trimming took 5 bases from V and 0 from J; bases not matched to a gene: 10. The CDR3 sequence is CSAGKAGGTSYEQYF. The CDR3 bases are TGCAGTGCTGGAAAGGCCGGGGGGACCTCCTACGAGCAGTACTTC.

There are many counts of this clonotype. V and J are TRBV28 and TRBJ1-5, with D possibly being TRBD1 (6 bases). This CDR3 is built from 17 residues. The germline V gene has CDR1 MDHEN and CDR2 SYDVKM. The germline V and J ends were trimmed by 3 bases and 4 bases, with 19 bases remaining between them. The CDR3 sequence is CASSLTGNPRPNQPQHF. The DNA for the CDR3 is TGTGCCAGCAGTTTGACAGGTAATCCTCGCCCTAATCAGCCCCAGCATTTT.

V usage is TRBV7-3 and J usage is TRBJ2-1; D perhaps matches TRBD1 (5 bases). The CDR3 has 15 residues. V lost 2 bases to trimming and J lost 5 bases, with 13 bases between them. Looked up from germline, CDR1 is SGHTA and CDR2 is FQGTGA. CDR3: CASSLGKVGDNEQFF. CDR3 sequence (DNA): TGTGCCAGCAGCTTAGGGAAAGTAGGGGACAATGAGCAGTTCTTC.

This clonotype was detected only a few times. The genes are TRBV28 and TRBJ1-2, with D possibly matching TRBD1 (6 bases). CDR3 length: 18 amino acids. The ends were cut back, 7 bases at V and 0 bases at J, with 24 bases in the middle. Germline lookup yields CDR1 MDHEN and CDR2 SYDVKM. The DNA of the CDR3 is TGTGCCAGCATCAGTCCCGGGGCAGGGGCCCTCCCTAACTATGGCTACACCTTC. This translates into CASISPGAGALPNYGYTF.

This clonotype was detected ten times or more. This sequence joins TRBV12-3 or TRBV12-4 and TRBJ2-1; 9 bases are shared with TRBD1. V trimming: 6 bases; J trimming: 9 bases; junction bases outside the gene matches: 15. The CDR3 spans 16 residues. CDR3 protein: CASRGVTGTGTTEQFF. The CDR3 nucleotides are TGTGCCAGCAGGGGTGTAACCGGGACAGGGACAACTGAGCAGTTCTTC.

The sample holds many counts of this clonotype. The genes are TRBV18 and TRBJ2-3; the match to TRBD1 covers 7 bases. J was trimmed by 4 bases and V by 8 bases; bases with no gene match: 9. Looked up from germline, CDR1 is KGHSH and CDR2 is LQKENI. The CDR3 loop spans 14 amino acids. Here the CDR3 DNA reads TGTGCCAGCAGCCCCCGGCAGGGGGCAGATACGCAGTATTTT. As protein: CASSPRQGADTQYF.

V gene TRBV9 combines with J gene TRBJ2-3; TRBD2 matches at 12 bases. This CDR3 contains 19 residues. From germline, CDR1 is SGDLS and CDR2 YYNGEE. The ends lost 3 bases at V and 2 bases at J; junction bases unmatched: 13. The CDR3 nucleotides read TGTGCCAGCAGCGCACCACCGGGACTAGCGGGTTTTTTCACAGATACGCAGTATTTT. Translation gives CASSAPPGLAGFFTDTQYF.

V gene TRBV29-1 combines with J gene TRBJ2-2, with 9 positions matching TRBD2. With V trimmed by 4 bases and J by 2 bases, 8 bases remained unmatched. Germline assignment: CDR1 SQVTM and CDR2 ANQGSEA. The CDR3 totals 16 residues. CDR3 sequence reads: CSVVSSGTFNTGELFF. The CDR3 nucleotides read TGCAGCGTTGTGTCTAGCGGGACTTTTAACACCGGGGAGCTGTTTTTT.

As to this clonotype: Being one base from a much bigger clone, this may be a read error. The chain couples TRBV6-2 or TRBV6-3 to TRBJ2-7; 12 positions match TRBD1. J was trimmed by 6 bases and V by 6 bases; bases with no gene match: 3. This CDR3 is 13 amino acids long. Germline V gives CDR1 MNHEY, CDR2 SVGEGT. In DNA form, the CDR3 reads TGTGCCAGCAGAAGGGACAGGGGGCGCGAGCAGTACTTC. Its protein product is CASRRDRGREQYF.

This clonotype was counted many times. The chain joins TRBV19 to TRBJ1-5; 8 nucleotides match TRBD1. The CDR3 extends over 17 amino acids. Unmatched junction bases numbered 13, after V lost 5 bases and J lost 4 bases. The germline gives CDR1 LNHDA, CDR2 SQIVND (reference sequence). The CDR3 bases are TGTGCCAGTAGTCCCAGACAGGGGTGGAACGCGAATCAGCCCCAGCATTTT. This translates into CASSPRQGWNANQPQHF.

In this sample, this clonotype turned up many times. This chain connects TRBV6-1 to TRBJ1-4; no definite D call. The germline V gene encodes CDR1 MNHNS and CDR2 SASEGT. V was shortened by 2 bases and J by 8 bases, with 9 bases between the two germline ends. The CDR3 has 13 residues. The CDR3 DNA reads as TGTGCCAGCAGTGAACAGGCTAGGGAAAAACTGTTTTTT. It specifies CASSEQAREKLFF.

This clonotype occurred many times. The CDR3 loop is CASRAGSGGNQPQHF. In DNA form, the CDR3 reads TGTGCCAGCAGGGCAGGATCCGGAGGTAATCAGCCCCAGCATTTT. The chain employs TRBV27 and TRBJ1-5; D uncertain. V was clipped by 6 bases and J by 4 bases, with 16 bases between them. The CDR3 is 15 amino acids. The germline CDR1 and CDR2 sequences are MNHEY and SMNVEV (reference sequence).

The sample holds a few counts of this clonotype. The chain joins TRBV2 to TRBJ2-3, with 7 bases fitting TRBD2. Looked up from germline, CDR1 is SNHLY and CDR2 is FYNNEI. The CDR3 sequence is 14 residues long. The CDR3 DNA is TGTGTCAGTAGTGCGGGAGTAGAAACAGATACGCAGTATTTT. Protein sequence: CVSSAGVETDTQYF.

This clonotype turned up a few times. One junction end does not reproduce the germline sequence, and a read error may be involved. The chain uses TRBV5-1 and TRBJ1-2; 8 bases match TRBD1. Germline V lookup: CDR1 SGHRS, CDR2 YFSETQ. The CDR3 length is 14 residues. DNA of the CDR3: TGTGCCAGCAGGTCGACAGGGGCGAACTATGGCTACACCTTC. It specifies CASRSTGANYGYTF.

This clonotype has more than one count but fewer than ten. The CDR3 loop reads CASSPETTESYEQYF. The CDR3 nucleotides are TGTGCCAGCAGCCCAGAAACGACGGAATCCTACGAGCAGTACTTC. The chain combines TRBV5-6 with TRBJ2-7; D remains unclear. Germline CDR1 is SGHDT and CDR2 is YYEEEE. V lost 4 bases, J lost 1 base, and 15 bases lay in between. The CDR3 has 15 amino acids.

V is TRBV6-1 and J is TRBJ2-7; no clear D gene. The germline V and J ends were trimmed by 6 bases and 2 bases, with 14 bases remaining between them. This CDR3 has 14 residues. Germline CDR1 MNHNS, CDR2 SASEGT. CDR3 residues: CASRVDQVAYEQYF. The CDR3, as DNA: TGTGCCAGCAGGGTCGACCAGGTTGCCTACGAGCAGTACTTC.

This clonotype was recorded only once. V is TRBV6-2 or TRBV6-3 and J is TRBJ2-6; 10 bases agree with TRBD1. The J segment lost 1 base and the V segment lost 0 bases, leaving 6 bases of the junction unmatched. CDR3 length: 19 residues. Germline CDR1 MNHEY, CDR2 SVGEGT. As DNA, the CDR3 is TGTGCCAGCAGTTACTCAGGCGTGGGACAGGGGTCTGGGGCCAACGTCCTGACTTTC. Translation gives CASSYSGVGQGSGANVLTF.

This clonotype was counted a few times. The genes are TRBV5-1 and TRBJ2-5; perhaps D is TRBD1 or TRBD2 (5 bases each). Deletions cut 0 bases from V and 4 bases from J, with 13 bases between. CDR1 SGHRS and CDR2 YFSETQ come from the germline V gene. The CDR3 contains 15 residues. The CDR3 loop reads CASSLVGGGGETQYF. CDR3 bases: TGCGCCAGCAGCTTGGTTGGGGGTGGAGGAGAGACCCAGTACTTC.

As for this clonotype: This may be a read error, as it is one base from a much larger clone. CDR3 amino acids: CASMRIPYEQYV. CDR3 DNA sequence: TGTGCCAGCATGCGGATACCCTACGAGCAGTACGTC. This chain uses TRBV2 with TRBJ2-7; no clear D. In germline, CDR1 is SNHLY, CDR2 FYNNEI. Trimming shortened V by 7 bases and J by 2 bases, and 9 bases separated the two germline ends. CDR3 length: 12 amino acids.

Worth noting for this clonotype: This may be a read error: a much more frequent sequence differs by one nucleotide. This chain joins TRBV6-2 or TRBV6-3 and TRBJ1-2; D perhaps matches TRBD1 (5 bases). Per germline, CDR1 MNHEY and CDR2 SVGEGT. This CDR3 has 17 amino acids. CDR3 amino acids: CASTQFGGVRANYGHTF. For the CDR3, the DNA is TGTGCCAGCACTCAATTCGGGGGGGTACGAGCTAACTATGGCCACACCTTC.

About this clonotype itself: This sequence may be a read error, since a much larger clone differs from it by one base. The CDR3 carries no conserved terminal phenylalanine or tryptophan, so it likely arises from a read error. CDR3 bases: TGTGCCTGGAGTCGTGGGCAGGGGCAGCCCCAGCATTCT. Translation gives CAWSRGQGQPQHS. The chain joins TRBV30 to TRBJ1-5; TRBD1 is a possible D gene (6 bases). The germline gives CDR1 GTSNPN, CDR2 SVGIG (reference sequence). The CDR3 length is 13 residues. V lost 2 bases, J lost 7 bases, and 12 bases lay in between.

This clonotype was seen more than once but under ten times. The rearrangement uses TRBV19 and TRBJ1-5; a weak D match, TRBD1 (5 bases). The CDR3 totals 13 residues. The germline CDR1 and CDR2 sequences are LNHDA and SQIVND (reference sequence). With 7 bases removed from V and 7 bases from J, the gap between germline ends came to 14 bases. CDR3 sequence (DNA): TGTGCCAGTACCCCGGGGGTGCGGCAGCCCCAGCATTTT. Its translation: CASTPGVRQPQHF.

The V gene is TRBV6-2 or TRBV6-3, the J gene TRBJ1-1; 10 nucleotides line up with TRBD1. The germline V gene has CDR1 MNHEY and CDR2 SVGEGT. The CDR3 runs 17 residues. J was trimmed by 0 bases and V by 3 bases; bases with no gene match: 7. This CDR3 reads CASSYSGQGYMNTEAFF. The CDR3 DNA is TGTGCCAGCAGTTATTCGGGACAGGGGTACATGAACACTGAAGCTTTCTTT.